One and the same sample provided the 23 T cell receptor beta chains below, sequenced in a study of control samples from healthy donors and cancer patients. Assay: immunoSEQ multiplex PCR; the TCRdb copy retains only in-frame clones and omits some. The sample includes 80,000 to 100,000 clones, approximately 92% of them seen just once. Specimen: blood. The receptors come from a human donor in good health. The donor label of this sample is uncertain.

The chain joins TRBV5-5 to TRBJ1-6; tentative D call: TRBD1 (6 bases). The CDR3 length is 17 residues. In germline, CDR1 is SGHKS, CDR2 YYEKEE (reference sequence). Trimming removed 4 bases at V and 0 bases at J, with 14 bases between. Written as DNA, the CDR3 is TGTGCCAGCAGCCTAGGGAGAGGGGGCTCCTATAATTCACCCCTCCACTTT. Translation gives CASSLGRGGSYNSPLHF.

As DNA, the CDR3 is TGTGCCAGCAGTCAGCCGCGACAGGGTCGGGTTGATTCACCCCTCCACTTT. This sequence encodes CASSQPRQGRVDSPLHF. The chain couples TRBV6-6 to TRBJ1-6; 7 bases agree with TRBD1. J was trimmed by 8 bases and V by 5 bases; bases with no gene match: 15. CDR1 is MNHNY and CDR2 is SVGAGI in the germline V gene (reference sequence). The CDR3 runs 17 residues.

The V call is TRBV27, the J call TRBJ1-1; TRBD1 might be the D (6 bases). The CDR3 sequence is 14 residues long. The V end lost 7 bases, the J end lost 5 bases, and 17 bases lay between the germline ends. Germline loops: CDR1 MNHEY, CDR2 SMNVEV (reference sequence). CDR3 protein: CASTEGGLGTEAFF. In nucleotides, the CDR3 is TGTGCCAGCACCGAGGGGGGGCTTGGTACTGAAGCTTTCTTT.

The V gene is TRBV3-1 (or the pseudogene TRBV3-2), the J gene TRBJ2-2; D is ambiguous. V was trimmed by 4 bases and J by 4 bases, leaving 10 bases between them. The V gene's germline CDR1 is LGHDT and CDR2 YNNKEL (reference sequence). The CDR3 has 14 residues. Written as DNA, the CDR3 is TGTGCCAGCAGCCGGTCGCGAGTCACCGGGGAGCTGTTTTTT. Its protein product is CASSRSRVTGELFF.

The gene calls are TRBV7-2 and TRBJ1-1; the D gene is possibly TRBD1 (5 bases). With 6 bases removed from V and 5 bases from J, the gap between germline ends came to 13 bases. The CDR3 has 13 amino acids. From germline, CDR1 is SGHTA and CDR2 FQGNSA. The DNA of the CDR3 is TGTGCCAGCAGTTATACAGGTATTACTGAAGCTTTCTTT. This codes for CASSYTGITEAFF.

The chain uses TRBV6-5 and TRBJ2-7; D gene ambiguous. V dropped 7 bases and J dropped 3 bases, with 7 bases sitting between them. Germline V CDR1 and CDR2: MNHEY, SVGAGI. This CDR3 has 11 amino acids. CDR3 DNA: TGTGCCAGCATGAGCTACTACGAGCAGTACTTC. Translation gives CASMSYYEQYF.

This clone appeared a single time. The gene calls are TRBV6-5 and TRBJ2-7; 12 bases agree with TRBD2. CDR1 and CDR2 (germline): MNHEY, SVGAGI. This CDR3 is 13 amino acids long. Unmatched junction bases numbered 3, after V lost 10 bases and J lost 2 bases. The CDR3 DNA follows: TGTGCCACTAGACTAGCGGGGGCCTACGAGCAGTACTTC. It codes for CATRLAGAYEQYF.

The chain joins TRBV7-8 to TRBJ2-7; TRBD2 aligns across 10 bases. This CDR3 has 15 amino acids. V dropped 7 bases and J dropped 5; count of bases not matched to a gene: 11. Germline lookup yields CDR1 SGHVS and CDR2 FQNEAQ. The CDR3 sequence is CASTLRSGGAHEQYF. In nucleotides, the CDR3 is TGTGCCAGCACCCTCCGAAGCGGGGGGGCCCACGAGCAGTACTTC.

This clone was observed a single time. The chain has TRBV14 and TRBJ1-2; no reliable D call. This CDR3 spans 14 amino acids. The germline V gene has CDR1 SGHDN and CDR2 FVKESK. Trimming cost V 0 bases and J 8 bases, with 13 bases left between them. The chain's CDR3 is CASSQDWEGRGYTF. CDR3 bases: TGTGCCAGCAGCCAAGATTGGGAAGGTCGAGGCTACACCTTC.

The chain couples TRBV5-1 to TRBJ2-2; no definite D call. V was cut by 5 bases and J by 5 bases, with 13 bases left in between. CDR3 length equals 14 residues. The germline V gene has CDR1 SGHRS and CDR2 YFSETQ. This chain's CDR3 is CASRFRTETGELFF. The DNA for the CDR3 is TGCGCCAGCAGATTCAGGACGGAGACCGGGGAGCTGTTTTTT.

Here the CDR3 reads CASSLAPRQLSNQPQHF. In DNA, the CDR3 is TGTGCCAGCAGCTTAGCCCCCAGGCAGCTTAGCAATCAGCCCCAGCATTTT. This chain links TRBV7-8 with TRBJ1-5; D call uncertain. V lost 0 bases, J lost 0 bases, and 12 bases lay in between. The CDR3 is 17 residues long. From germline, CDR1 is SGHVS and CDR2 FQNEAQ.

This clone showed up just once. For the CDR3, the DNA is TGTGCCAGCAGCCAACGACTCATATACGAGCAGTACTTC. Its protein is CASSQRLIYEQYF. The V and J genes are TRBV3-1 (or the pseudogene TRBV3-2) and TRBJ2-7, with no clear D. The CDR3 is 13 amino acids. Between the trimmed V and J ends, which lost 2 bases and 4 bases, there was a span of 9 bases. The germline gives CDR1 LGHDT, CDR2 YNNKEL (reference sequence).

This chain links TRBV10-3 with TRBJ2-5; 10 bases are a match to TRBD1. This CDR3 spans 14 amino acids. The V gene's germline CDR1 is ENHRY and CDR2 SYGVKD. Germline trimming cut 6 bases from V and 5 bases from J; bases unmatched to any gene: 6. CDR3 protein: CAIRRDRGWETQYF. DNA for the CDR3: TGTGCCATCAGGAGGGACAGGGGATGGGAGACCCAGTACTTC.

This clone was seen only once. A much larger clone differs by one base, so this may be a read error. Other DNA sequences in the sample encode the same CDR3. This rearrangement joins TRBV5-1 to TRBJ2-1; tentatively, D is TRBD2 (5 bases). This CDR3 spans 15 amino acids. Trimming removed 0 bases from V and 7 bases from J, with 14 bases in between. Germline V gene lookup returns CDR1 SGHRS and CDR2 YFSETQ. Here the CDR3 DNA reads TGCGCCAGCAGCTTGGTTGGAACTAGTTCAAATGAGCAGTTCTTC. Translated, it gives CASSLVGTSSNEQFF.

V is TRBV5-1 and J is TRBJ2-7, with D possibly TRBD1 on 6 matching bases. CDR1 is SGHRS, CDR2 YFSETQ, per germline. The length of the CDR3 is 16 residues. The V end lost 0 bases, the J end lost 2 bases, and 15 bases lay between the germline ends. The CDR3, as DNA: TGCGCCAGCAGCTTGGGGGCCCCAGGGGAACCCTACGAGCAGTACGTC. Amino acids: CASSLGAPGEPYEQYV.

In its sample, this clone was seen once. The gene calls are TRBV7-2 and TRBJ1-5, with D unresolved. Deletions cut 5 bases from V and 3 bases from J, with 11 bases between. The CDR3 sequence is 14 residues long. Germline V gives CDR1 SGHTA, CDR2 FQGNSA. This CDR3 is CASSTWEVNQPQHF. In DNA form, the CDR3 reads TGTGCCAGCAGCACCTGGGAAGTCAATCAGCCCCAGCATTTT.

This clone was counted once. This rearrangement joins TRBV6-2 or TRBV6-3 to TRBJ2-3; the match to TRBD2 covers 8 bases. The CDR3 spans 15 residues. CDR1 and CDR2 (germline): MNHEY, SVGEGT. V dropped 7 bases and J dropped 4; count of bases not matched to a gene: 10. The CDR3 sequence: CASIPGLGRADTQYF. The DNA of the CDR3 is TGTGCCAGCATCCCGGGACTAGGGCGGGCAGATACGCAGTATTTT.

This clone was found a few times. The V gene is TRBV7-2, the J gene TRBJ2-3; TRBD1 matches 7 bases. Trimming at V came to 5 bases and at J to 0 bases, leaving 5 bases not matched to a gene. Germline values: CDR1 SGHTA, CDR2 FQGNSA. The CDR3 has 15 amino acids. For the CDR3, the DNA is TGTGCCAGCAGCGTCAGGGGGAGTAGCACAGATACGCAGTATTTT. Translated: CASSVRGSSTDTQYF.

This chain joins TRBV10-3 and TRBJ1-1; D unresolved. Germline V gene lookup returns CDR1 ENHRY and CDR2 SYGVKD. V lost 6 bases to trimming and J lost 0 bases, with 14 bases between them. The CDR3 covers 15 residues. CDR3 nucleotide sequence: TGTGCCATCAGGTCTATTTTAGGATTGAACACTGAAGCTTTCTTT. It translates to CAIRSILGLNTEAFF.

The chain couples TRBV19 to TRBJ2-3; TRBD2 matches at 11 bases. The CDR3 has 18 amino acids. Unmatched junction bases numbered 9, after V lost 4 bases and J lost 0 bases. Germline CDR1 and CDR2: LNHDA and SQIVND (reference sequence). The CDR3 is CASSRTSGSPTSTDTQYF. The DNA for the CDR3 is TGTGCCAGTAGTAGGACTAGCGGGTCACCAACTAGCACAGATACGCAGTATTTT.

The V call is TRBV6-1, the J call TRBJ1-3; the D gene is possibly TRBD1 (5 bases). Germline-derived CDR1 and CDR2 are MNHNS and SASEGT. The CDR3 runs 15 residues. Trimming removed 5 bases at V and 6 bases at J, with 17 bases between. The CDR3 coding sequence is TGTGCCAGCAGTCTCGGAGGACGGGGGGAAAACACCATATATTTT. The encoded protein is CASSLGGRGENTIYF.

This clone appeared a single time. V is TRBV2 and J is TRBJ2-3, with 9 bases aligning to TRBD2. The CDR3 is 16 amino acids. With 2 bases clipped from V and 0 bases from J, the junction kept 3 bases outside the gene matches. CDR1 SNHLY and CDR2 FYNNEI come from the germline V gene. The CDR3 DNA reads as TGTGCCAGCAGTGAATTTAGCGGGGGCAGCACAGATACGCAGTATTTT. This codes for CASSEFSGGSTDTQYF.

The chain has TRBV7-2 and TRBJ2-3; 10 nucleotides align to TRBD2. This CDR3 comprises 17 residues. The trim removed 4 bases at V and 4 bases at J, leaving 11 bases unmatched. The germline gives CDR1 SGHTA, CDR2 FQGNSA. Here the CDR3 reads CASSSAGGRLLADTQYF. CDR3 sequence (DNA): TGTGCCAGCAGCTCAGCGGGGGGGCGGCTCTTGGCAGATACGCAGTATTTT.